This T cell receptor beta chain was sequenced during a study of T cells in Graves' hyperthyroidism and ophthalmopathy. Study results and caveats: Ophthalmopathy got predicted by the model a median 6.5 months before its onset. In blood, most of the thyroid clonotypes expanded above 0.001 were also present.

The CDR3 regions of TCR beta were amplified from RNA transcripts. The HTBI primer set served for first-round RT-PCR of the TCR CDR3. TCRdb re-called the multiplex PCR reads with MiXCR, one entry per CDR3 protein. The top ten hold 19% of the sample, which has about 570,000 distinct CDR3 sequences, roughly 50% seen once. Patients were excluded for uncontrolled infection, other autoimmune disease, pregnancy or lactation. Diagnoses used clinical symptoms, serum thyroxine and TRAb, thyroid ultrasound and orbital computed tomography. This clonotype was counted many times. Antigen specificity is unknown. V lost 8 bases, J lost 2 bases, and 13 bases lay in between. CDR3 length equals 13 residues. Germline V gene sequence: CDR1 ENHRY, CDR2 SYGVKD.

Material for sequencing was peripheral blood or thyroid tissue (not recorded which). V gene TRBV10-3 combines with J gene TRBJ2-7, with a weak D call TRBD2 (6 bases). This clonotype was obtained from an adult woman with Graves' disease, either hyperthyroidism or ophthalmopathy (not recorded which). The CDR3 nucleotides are TGTGCCATCCGGGACTGGGGGACCTACGAGCAGTACTTC. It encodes CAIRDWGTYEQYF.